These 3 T cell receptor beta chains came from one sample sequenced in a study of cytomegalovirus exposure and HLA in healthy donors. Repertoires were generated with immunoSEQ multiplex PCR, while TCRdb's copy carries only in-frame clones and drops some. The table lists about 170,000 clones, 75% to 90% of them singletons. The source material was PBMCs. Source of these receptors: a woman aged 18-29 years in good health and CMV-seronegative.

Only one count was recorded for this clone. The chain couples TRBV5-1 to TRBJ2-6, with D uncertain. Germline lookup yields CDR1 SGHRS and CDR2 YFSETQ. V was pared by 0 bases and J by 0 bases, with 4 bases between. This CDR3 has 15 residues. The CDR3 nucleotides are TGCGCCAGCAGCTTGGTATACTCTGGGGCCAACGTCCTGACTTTC. It is translated as CASSLVYSGANVLTF.

This chain links TRBV6-5 with TRBJ2-1; TRBD1 matches 7 bases. The V segment lost 0 bases and the J segment 8 bases; nucleotides outside the gene matches: 4. The CDR3 is 14 residues long. CDR1 MNHEY and CDR2 SVGAGI come from the germline V gene. Written as DNA, the CDR3 is TGTGCCAGCAGTTACTCCGACAGGGTAGATGAGCAGTTCTTC. Translating gives CASSYSDRVDEQFF.

The chain employs TRBV7-2 and TRBJ2-7; weak D call: TRBD2 (5 bases). The CDR3 is 15 residues long. CDR1 SGHTA and CDR2 FQGNSA come from the germline V gene. Trimming took 2 bases from V and 3 from J, leaving 14 bases between them. CDR3 sequence reads: CASSLSARTHYEQYF. The DNA of the CDR3 is TGTGCCAGCAGCTTATCAGCTCGGACTCACTACGAGCAGTACTTC.